This T cell receptor beta chain was captured in a study of T cells in Graves' hyperthyroidism and ophthalmopathy. RNA transcripts provided the source from which TCR beta CDR3 regions were amplified. Carried out on the TCR CDR3, a first-round RT-PCR used the HTBI primer set. Each CDR3 protein gets one entry after TCRdb re-called the multiplex PCR reads with MiXCR. The repertoire holds around 540,000 distinct CDR3 sequences, with 46% as singletons. The sequenced sample consisted of peripheral blood or thyroid tissue (not recorded which). The clonotype comes from a woman aged 18-35 years with Graves' hyperthyroidism.

In DNA form, the CDR3 reads TGTGCCACCAGTGAAAGTGGGACAGGAGAGATCTCCGGGGAGCTGTTTTTT. It codes for CATSESGTGEISGELFF. The chain carries TRBV24-1 and TRBJ2-2; 8 nucleotides align to TRBD1. This CDR3 region has 17 residues. J lost 6 bases, V lost 4 bases, and 12 bases had no gene match. Per the germline V gene, CDR1 is KGHDR and CDR2 is SFDVKD.